Listed here is a single T cell receptor (beta chain). Its antigen is not known. At one end the junction does not follow the germline gene, possibly because of a read error. These data come from a study of vaccination and CD4 T cells after COVID-19. Looking at the study overall: A median of around 73 days (range 14 to 241) separated dose two from the taking of post-vaccine samples. Findings and limits, study-wide: Spike mono-reactivity applied to 304 of 307 vaccine-specific clones detected in convalescent patients.

Treatment noted: approximately 10-day PBMC culture with coronavirus spike peptide pools or control peptides (ViraFEST assay). Once cultured about 11 days, CD4+ T cells underwent isolation by negative selection. This CDR3 contains 15 residues. Germline V gives CDR1 MNHEY, CDR2 SVGAGI. Researchers used the Oncomine TCR Beta short-read assay to sequence DNA from cultured CD4+ T cells. Investigators obtained genomic DNA by extraction from cultured CD4+ T cells. TCRdb re-analysed the PCR reads in MiXCR, keeping a single row per CDR3 protein. In the table there are approximately 10,000 distinct CDR3 sequences, approximately 53% of which are singletons.

The receptor's source is a human donor who had recovered from COVID-19. Sequencing was carried out using CD4+ T cells from blood, cultured in vitro. The chain combines TRBV6-5 with TRBJ1-1; the match to TRBD1 covers 7 bases. CDR3 bases: TGTACCAGCAGTTACTCGGGACAGCTGAACACTGAAGCTTTCTTT. Translation gives CTSSYSGQLNTEAFF.